The rows below give T cell receptor beta chains drawn from one sample of a study of blood T cell repertoires in COVID-19. Measured with immunoSEQ multiplex PCR; TCRdb has only the in-frame clones, and not every one. The table records 150,000 or so clones, 70% to 90% of them present only once. Sequencing used peripheral blood. Receptors originate from a woman aged 70-85 years with acute or convalescent COVID-19. The CDR3 runs from the conserved cysteine through the conserved F or W.

>TRBV21-1|TRBJ2-7
CATTLDTYYEQYF
>TRBV14|TRBJ1-6
CASSQGAAYNSPLHF
>TRBV12-5|TRBJ2-5
CASGLVSGGLNQETQYF
>TRBV13|TRBJ1-6
CASSLTGGKSPLHF
>TRBV30|TRBJ2-7
CAWRDRGRVFEQYF
>TRBV5-1|TRBJ2-3
CASSLTGESTDTQYF
>TRBV5-4|TRBJ1-2
CASSLPGQDIYGYTF
>TRBV5-1|TRBJ2-1
CASSTGQSYNEQFF
>TRBV29-1|TRBJ2-2
CSVERGALGGELFF
>TRBV10-3|TRBJ1-1
CAISEAGTGNTEAFF
>TRBV18|TRBJ2-1
CASSPQGAGFNEQFF
>TRBV28|TRBJ2-3
CASSLPGLPRGTQYF
>TRBV6-1|TRBJ1-6
CASSETESSYNSPLHF
>TRBV3-1/TRBV3-2|TRBJ2-7
CASSPWTSGNREQYF
>TRBV10-3|TRBJ1-5
CAISESGGQGGNQPQHF